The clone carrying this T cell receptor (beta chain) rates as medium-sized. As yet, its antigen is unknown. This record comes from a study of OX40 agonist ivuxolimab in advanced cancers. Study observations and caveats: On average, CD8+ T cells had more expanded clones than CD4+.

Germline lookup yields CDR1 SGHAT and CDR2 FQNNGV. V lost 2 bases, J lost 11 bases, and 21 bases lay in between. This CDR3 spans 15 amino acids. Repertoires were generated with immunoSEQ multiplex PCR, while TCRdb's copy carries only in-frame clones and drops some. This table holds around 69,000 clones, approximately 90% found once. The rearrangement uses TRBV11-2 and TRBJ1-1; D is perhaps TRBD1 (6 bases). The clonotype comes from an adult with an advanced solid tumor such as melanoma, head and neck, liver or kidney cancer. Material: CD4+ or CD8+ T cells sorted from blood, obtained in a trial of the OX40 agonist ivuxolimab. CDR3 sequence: CASSLLQRPGGLAFF. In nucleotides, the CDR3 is TGTGCCAGCAGCTTACTCCAGCGCCCTGGGGGGCTGGCTTTCTTT.